This T cell receptor beta chain emerged from a study of early T cells in non-severe SARS-CoV-2 infection. Study-level information: Whole-blood bulk RNA, unsorted, was sequenced, and chains were unpaired.

With regard to this clonotype: Antigen unknown.

Overall study results and limits: The study's VDJdb matching favored anti-spike CD8 responses and missed private and CD4 specificities.

Germline V gene data show CDR1 as SGHTA and CDR2 as FQGNSA. The CDR3 totals 16 residues. Trimming took 5 bases from V and 6 from J; bases not matched to a gene: 9. Unique molecular identifiers tagged individual cDNA molecules. Each CDR3 protein is one row after TCRdb ran MiXCR on the 5' RACE reads. This sample has fewer than 40,000 distinct CDR3 sequences, with around 3.9% found just once. The clonotype originates from an adult who was a healthcare worker with PCR-confirmed SARS-CoV-2 infection or an uninfected control (not recorded which). V is TRBV7-2 and J is TRBJ1-6; TRBD1 matches at 8 bases. Source material: whole blood. CDR3 loop: CASSASGTGFNSPLHF. The CDR3 DNA reads TGTGCCAGCAGCGCTTCCGGGACAGGCTTTAATTCACCCCTCCACTTT.